This is a list of T cell receptor beta chains from one sample in a study of T cell responses to AZD1222 COVID-19 vaccine. Data came from immunoSEQ multiplex PCR; TCRdb stores just in-frame clones and leaves some out. The sample lists roughly 100,000 clones, approximately 90% occurring once. The material sequenced was peripheral blood, taken on day 0 of AZD1222 vaccination. These receptors came from an adult in good health. The CDR3 runs from the conserved cysteine through the conserved F or W. The D gene is left open where the match is weak. Only part of the rows carry a size: once, few, many, or a class if the clone is expanded.

>.|.|TRBV5-8|TRBJ2-1
CASSLMTGVADNEQFF
TGTGCCAGCAGCTTAATGACGGGAGTCGCCGACAATGAGCAGTTCTTC
>.|.|TRBV12-3/TRBV12-4|TRBJ1-6
CASSFRENSPLHF
TGTGCCAGCAGTTTCAGGGAGAATTCACCCCTCCACTTT
>.|TRBD1|TRBV9|TRBJ1-4
CASSARTGAEGKLFF
TGTGCCAGCAGCGCCCGGACAGGGGCAGAAGGAAAACTGTTTTTT
>once|.|TRBV3-1/TRBV3-2|TRBJ2-3
CASSQDGVRVLLYF
TGTGCCAGCAGCCAAGATGGGGTTAGGGTTCTGCTGTATTTT
>.|.|TRBV20-1|TRBJ2-5
CSASGQFEETQYF
TGCAGTGCTAGTGGCCAGTTCGAAGAGACCCAGTACTTC
>.|.|TRBV15|TRBJ2-2
CATRFTGNTGELFF
TGTGCCACCAGGTTCACAGGGAACACCGGGGAGCTGTTTTTT
>.|.|TRBV24-1|TRBJ1-5
CATSGGPQPQHF
TGTGCCACCAGTGGGGGGCCACAGCCCCAGCATTTT
>once|.|TRBV10-3|TRBJ1-3
CAIKDSSGNTIYF
TGTGCCATCAAAGACAGCTCTGGAAACACCATATATTTT
>.|.|TRBV7-3|TRBJ2-1
CASSLSAGAGTNEQFF
TGTGCCAGCAGCTTAAGCGCCGGGGCGGGAACCAATGAGCAGTTCTTC
>.|TRBD2|TRBV6-2/TRBV6-3|TRBJ2-7
CASSWGTSGSTSEEQYF
TGTGCCAGCAGTTGGGGGACTAGCGGGTCCACTTCGGAGGAGCAGTACTTC
>.|.|TRBV5-6|TRBJ1-6
CASSPVTGSSPLHF
TGTGCCAGCAGCCCGGTCACAGGGAGTTCACCCCTCCACTTT
>.|TRBD1|TRBV11-2|TRBJ2-7
CASSHGQEYEQYF
TGTGCCAGCAGCCATGGACAGGAGTACGAGCAGTACTTC
>.|.|TRBV5-1|TRBJ2-5
CASSLEAGTETQYF
TGCGCCAGCAGCTTGGAGGCGGGAACCGAGACCCAGTACTTC
>.|.|TRBV4-1|TRBJ1-1
CASSQTTGPRMAFF
TGCGCCAGCAGCCAGACAACAGGACCTAGGATGGCTTTCTTT
>.|.|TRBV5-1|TRBJ1-1
CASSLDSMNTEAFF
TGCGCCAGCAGCTTGGATAGTATGAACACTGAAGCTTTCTTT
>.|TRBD1|TRBV4-1|TRBJ1-2
CASSQVGQGDNYGYTF
TGCGCCAGCAGCCAAGTCGGACAGGGGGATAACTATGGCTACACCTTC
>.|.|TRBV25-1|TRBJ2-7
CASSYASSYEQYF
TGTGCCAGCAGTTACGCTAGCTCCTACGAGCAGTACTTC
>.|TRBD2|TRBV23-1|TRBJ2-1
CASSQSSGTSGSNEQFF
TGCGCCAGCAGTCAATCCTCCGGGACTAGCGGGAGCAATGAGCAGTTCTTC
>.|TRBD1|TRBV24-1|TRBJ2-7
CATSDSGTGSGEQYF
TGTGCCACCAGTGACTCCGGGACAGGGTCGGGGGAGCAGTACTTC
>.|TRBD1|TRBV20-1|TRBJ1-2
CSAGSGGGYTF
TGCAGTGCAGGGTCAGGGGGTGGCTACACCTTC
>.|.|TRBV28|TRBJ1-2
CASSFQFYGYTF
TGTGCCAGCAGTTTCCAATTCTATGGCTACACCTTC
>few|.|TRBV28|TRBJ1-5
CASREGGLNQPQHF
TGTGCCAGCAGGGAAGGGGGGCTCAATCAGCCCCAGCATTTT
>few|TRBD2|TRBV7-3|TRBJ2-1
CASSLGLAGNNEQFF
TGTGCCAGCAGCTTGGGACTAGCGGGAAACAATGAGCAGTTCTTC
>.|.|TRBV7-8|TRBJ2-7
CASSLAEIGGYEQYF
TGTGCCAGCAGCTTAGCCGAGATTGGGGGCTACGAGCAGTACTTC
>few|.|TRBV11-2|TRBJ1-1
CASSLGTGGTFF
TGTGCCAGCAGCTTAGGAACGGGCGGGACTTTCTTT
>once|.|TRBV1|TRBJ2-5
CTSSQESLAGLFTETQYF
TGCACCAGCAGCCAAGAATCCCTAGCGGGACTTTTTACAGAGACCCAGTACTTC
>.|TRBD1|TRBV7-2|TRBJ1-1
CASSPRQGRTEAFF
TGTGCCAGCAGCCCCCGACAGGGAAGGACTGAAGCTTTCTTT
>.|TRBD1|TRBV7-3|TRBJ1-2
CASSQGGGIYGYTF
TGTGCCAGCAGTCAAGGGGGCGGGATCTATGGCTACACCTTC
>.|.|TRBV5-1|TRBJ2-3
CASSVGTSTDTQYF
TGCGCCAGCAGTGTCGGGACTAGCACAGATACGCAGTATTTT
>.|TRBD1|TRBV7-6|TRBJ1-1
CASSPPTGENTEAFF
TGTGCCAGCAGCCCCCCGACAGGGGAAAATACTGAAGCTTTCTTT
>.|.|TRBV28|TRBJ2-6
CASRGTGSGANVLTF
TGTGCCAGCAGGGGGACCGGCTCTGGGGCCAACGTCCTGACTTTC
>.|.|TRBV10-3|TRBJ2-7
CAISERPGEEEQYF
TGTGCCATCAGTGAGAGGCCAGGGGAAGAGGAGCAGTACTTC
>.|TRBD2|TRBV7-9|TRBJ2-2
CASSAPGLAVHGTGELFF
TGTGCCAGCAGCGCCCCGGGACTAGCGGTACATGGCACCGGGGAGCTGTTTTTT
>once|.|TRBV5-4|TRBJ1-6
CASRGSEGRESSNSPLHF
TGTGCCAGCAGGGGGTCGGAGGGAAGGGAGTCCTCCAATTCACCCCTCCACTTT
>.|.|TRBV28|TRBJ1-2
CASSSPPANYGYTF
TGTGCCAGCAGTTCCCCCCCAGCTAACTATGGCTACACCTTC
>.|.|TRBV30|TRBJ2-2
CAWTGTVNTGELFF
TGTGCCTGGACCGGGACGGTGAACACCGGGGAGCTGTTTTTT
>.|.|TRBV28|TRBJ1-1
CAISRDKGEAFF
TGTGCGATTTCCCGGGACAAGGGTGAAGCTTTCTTT
>.|TRBD2|TRBV2|TRBJ2-5
CASTGGSGETQYF
TGTGCCAGCACCGGCGGGAGCGGAGAGACCCAGTACTTC
>.|.|TRBV5-1|TRBJ2-3
CASSLGQSTDTQYF
TGCGCCAGCAGCTTGGGTCAGAGCACAGATACGCAGTATTTT
>.|TRBD1|TRBV6-5|TRBJ2-2
CASSFMTGGTGELFF
TGTGCCAGCAGTTTTATGACAGGGGGCACCGGGGAGCTGTTTTTT
>.|.|TRBV12-3/TRBV12-4|TRBJ2-7
CASSFSAGGEYF
TGTGCCAGCAGTTTTTCCGCCGGCGGTGAGTACTTC
>.|TRBD2|TRBV7-2|TRBJ2-5
CASSPQRGETQYF
TGTGCCAGCAGCCCTCAGCGGGGAGAGACCCAGTACTTC
>once|.|TRBV4-3|TRBJ2-1
CASSQGGWDEQFF
TGCGCCAGCAGCCAAGGGGGGTGGGATGAGCAGTTCTTC
>.|.|TRBV7-8|TRBJ2-7
CASSYPLVSEQYF
TGTGCCAGCAGCTACCCACTAGTTTCCGAGCAGTACTTC
>.|.|TRBV7-9|TRBJ1-1
CASSLRSMNTEAFF
TGTGCCAGCAGCTTAAGAAGTATGAACACTGAAGCTTTCTTT
>once|.|TRBV6-1|TRBJ1-5
CASSGGFQGRKSNQPQHF
TGTGCCAGCAGTGGAGGATTCCAGGGGAGGAAGAGCAATCAGCCCCAGCATTTT
>.|.|TRBV2|TRBJ2-1
CASSGAAKGQFF
TGTGCCAGCAGTGGGGCGGCGAAGGGGCAGTTCTTC
>.|.|TRBV6-4|TRBJ1-5
CASSDSRRDSNQPQHF
TGTGCCAGCAGTGACTCTCGACGGGATAGCAATCAGCCCCAGCATTTT
>.|.|TRBV5-4|TRBJ2-7
CASSVTGRTPYEQYF
TGTGCCAGCAGCGTGACAGGGAGGACTCCCTACGAGCAGTACTTC